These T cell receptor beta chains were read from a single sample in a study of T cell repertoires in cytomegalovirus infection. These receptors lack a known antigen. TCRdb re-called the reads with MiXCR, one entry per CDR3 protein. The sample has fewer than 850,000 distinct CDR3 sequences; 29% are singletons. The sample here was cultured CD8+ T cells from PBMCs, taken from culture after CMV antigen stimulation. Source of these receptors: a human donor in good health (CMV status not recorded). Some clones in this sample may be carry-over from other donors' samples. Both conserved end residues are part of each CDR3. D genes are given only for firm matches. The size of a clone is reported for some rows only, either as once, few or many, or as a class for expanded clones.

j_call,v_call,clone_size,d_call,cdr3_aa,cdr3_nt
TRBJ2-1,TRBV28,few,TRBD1,CASSFPDRVQFF,TGTGCCAGCAGTTTTCCGGACAGGGTGCAGTTCTTC
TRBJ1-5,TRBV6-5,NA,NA,CASSYLSSNQPQHF,TGTGCCAGCAGTTACTTGAGTAGCAATCAGCCCCAGCATTTT
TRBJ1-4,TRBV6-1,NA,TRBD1,CASSDHGTGWGEKLFF,TGTGCCAGCAGTGACCATGGGACAGGATGGGGTGAAAAACTGTTTTTT
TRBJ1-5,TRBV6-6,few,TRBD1,CASRRDRGRDQPQHF,TGTGCCAGCAGACGGGACAGGGGTCGCGATCAGCCCCAGCATTTT
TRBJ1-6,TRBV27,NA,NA,CASSPGGGATPLHF,TGTGCCAGCAGCCCCGGGGGTGGGGCGACACCCCTCCACTTT
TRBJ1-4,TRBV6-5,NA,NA,CASSYSGDSEKLFF,TGTGCCAGCAGTTACTCGGGCGACAGTGAAAAACTGTTTTTT
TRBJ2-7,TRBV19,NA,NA,CASSIVPGLGDEQYF,TGTGCCAGTAGTATAGTTCCGGGTTTAGGTGACGAGCAGTACTTC
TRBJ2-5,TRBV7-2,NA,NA,CASSLADSGPSTQYF,TGTGCCAGCAGCTTAGCGGACAGTGGGCCTTCGACCCAGTACTTC
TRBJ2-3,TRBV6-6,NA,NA,CASSYSPGADTQYF,TGTGCCAGCAGTTACTCTCCCGGGGCAGATACGCAGTATTTT
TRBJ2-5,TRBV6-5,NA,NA,CASSYSTGWETQYF,TGTGCCAGCAGTTACTCGACGGGGTGGGAGACCCAGTACTTC
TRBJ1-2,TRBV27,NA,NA,CASSPGLIAKYGYTF,TGTGCCAGCAGTCCAGGACTGATCGCGAAATATGGCTACACCTTC
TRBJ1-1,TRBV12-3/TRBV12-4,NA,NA,CASTPSLLGGEGTEAFF,TGTGCCAGCACCCCCTCGCTTTTGGGGGGGGAAGGCACTGAAGCTTTCTTT
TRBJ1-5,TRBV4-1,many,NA,CASSQGTGASQPQHF,TGCGCCAGCAGCCAAGGGACGGGGGCGAGTCAGCCCCAGCATTTT
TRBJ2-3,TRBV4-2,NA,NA,CASSQEIGGTADTQYF,TGTGCCAGCAGCCAAGAGATAGGGGGGACCGCGGATACGCAGTATTTT
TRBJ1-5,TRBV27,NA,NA,CASSIGLTGNQPQHF,TGTGCCAGCAGCATCGGACTAACGGGCAATCAGCCCCAGCATTTT
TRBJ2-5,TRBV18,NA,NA,CASSPDRNRQETQYF,TGTGCCAGCTCACCAGACAGGAACCGACAAGAGACCCAGTACTTC
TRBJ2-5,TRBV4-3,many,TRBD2,CASSQERGGGETQYF,TGCGCCAGCAGCCAAGAGCGGGGGGGCGGGGAGACCCAGTACTTC
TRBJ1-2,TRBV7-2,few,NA,CASSPYLGHYGYTF,TGTGCCAGCAGCCCCTACTTAGGCCACTATGGCTACACCTTC
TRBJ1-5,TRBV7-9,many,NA,CASSDGRFSNQPQHF,TGTGCCAGCAGCGACGGGCGGTTTAGCAATCAGCCCCAGCATTTT
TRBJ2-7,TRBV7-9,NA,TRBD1,CTSSTPGTGVYEQYF,TGTACCAGCAGCACACCCGGGACAGGGGTTTACGAGCAGTACTTC
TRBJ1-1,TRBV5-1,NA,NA,CASSLAGQLNTEAFF,TGCGCCAGCAGCTTGGCTGGACAGCTGAACACTGAAGCTTTCTTT
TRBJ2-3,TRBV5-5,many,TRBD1,CASSVGQGRTDTQYF,TGTGCCAGCAGCGTGGGACAGGGACGCACAGATACGCAGTATTTT
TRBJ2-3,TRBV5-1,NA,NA,CASSLRGRITDTQYF,TGCGCCAGCAGCTTAAGAGGTCGGATCACAGATACGCAGTATTTT
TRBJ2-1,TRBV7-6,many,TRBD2,CASSLGSSGGYNEQFF,TGTGCCAGCAGCTTAGGATCTAGCGGGGGTTACAATGAGCAGTTCTTC
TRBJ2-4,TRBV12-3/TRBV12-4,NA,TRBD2,CASSFQLAGGQLAKNIQYF,TGTGCCAGCAGTTTCCAACTAGCGGGGGGTCAGCTAGCCAAAAACATTCAGTACTTC
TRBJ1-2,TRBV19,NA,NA,CATSTGYGYTF,TGTGCCACATCGACAGGCTATGGCTACACCTTC
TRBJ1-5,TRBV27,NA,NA,CASRYTGASNQPQHF,TGTGCCAGCCGATATACTGGAGCCAGCAATCAGCCCCAGCATTTT
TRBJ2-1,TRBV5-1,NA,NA,CASSYKSNEQFF,TGCGCCAGCAGCTATAAAAGCAATGAGCAGTTCTTC
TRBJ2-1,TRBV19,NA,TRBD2,CASSTRGVYNEQFF,TGTGCCAGTAGTACTCGGGGGGTCTACAATGAGCAGTTCTTC
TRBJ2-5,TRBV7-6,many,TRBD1,CASSAYRDRGYQETQYF,TGTGCCAGCAGCGCTTACCGGGACAGGGGGTACCAAGAGACCCAGTACTTC
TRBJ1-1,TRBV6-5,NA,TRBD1,CASSYSMDTDRDREFPEAFF,TGTGCCAGCAGTTACTCGATGGACACTGACCGGGACAGGGAGTTTCCTGAAGCTTTCTTT
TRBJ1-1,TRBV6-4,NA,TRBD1,CASSDGQGNTEAFF,TGTGCCAGCAGTGACGGACAGGGGAACACTGAAGCTTTCTTT
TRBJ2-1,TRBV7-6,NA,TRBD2,CASRGLFAGVGGEQFF,TGTGCCAGCAGGGGGTTGTTTGCGGGGGTTGGTGGTGAGCAGTTCTTC
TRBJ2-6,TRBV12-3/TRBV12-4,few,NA,CAVGSGANVLTF,TGTGCCGTGGGCTCTGGGGCCAACGTCCTGACTTTC
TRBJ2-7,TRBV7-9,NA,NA,CASSFPISSGVEQYF,TGTGCCAGCAGCTTCCCCATCTCTTCAGGGGTTGAGCAGTACTTC
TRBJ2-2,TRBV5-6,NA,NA,CASSLGWFANTGELFF,TGTGCCAGCAGCTTGGGTTGGTTCGCGAACACCGGGGAGCTGTTTTTT